The 20 T cell receptor beta chains reported below all come from one sample, sequenced in a study of cytomegalovirus exposure and HLA in healthy donors. The PCR contained 60 Vbeta and 13 Jbeta primers. Generated by immunoSEQ multiplex PCR, the TCRdb table keeps only in-frame clones and is missing some. In the table there are approximately 130,000 clones, 70% to 90% of which are singletons. The sample consisted of PBMCs. These receptor sequences come from a man aged 40-50 years in good health and CMV-seronegative.

The genes are TRBV7-2 and TRBJ1-4, with 8 bases identical to TRBD1. Per the germline V gene, CDR1 is SGHTA and CDR2 is FQGNSA. The V and J ends lost 5 bases and 5 bases, in that order; junction bases with no gene match: 7. The CDR3 length is 15 residues. DNA of the CDR3: TGTGCCAGCAGCATCGGACAGGGCATAAATGAAAAACTGTTTTTT. Translating it yields CASSIGQGINEKLFF.

The chain combines TRBV5-3 with TRBJ1-5, with 10 bases identical to TRBD1. TRBV5-3 is noted as an ORF with a role that remains uncertain. The V gene end was trimmed by 5 bases and the J gene end by 6 bases; junction bases not matched to a gene: 5. This CDR3 has 14 residues. This CDR3 is CARRSGQGCQPQHF. In nucleotides, the CDR3 is TGTGCCAGAAGGTCGGGACAGGGGTGTCAGCCCCAGCATTTT.

V and J are TRBV12-5 and TRBJ2-1; the match to TRBD2 covers 7 bases. The trim removed 0 bases at V and 6 bases at J, leaving 8 bases unmatched. Germline values: CDR1 LGHNT, CDR2 FRNRAP. The CDR3 runs to 16 residues. The CDR3 here is CASGLVEGGWGNEQFF. CDR3 DNA sequence: TGTGCTAGTGGTTTGGTTGAGGGAGGGTGGGGCAATGAGCAGTTCTTC. The complete variable domain, with remaining parts taken from reference TRBV12-5 and TRBJ2-1, reads DARVTQTPRHKVTEMGQEVTMRCQPILGHNTVFWYRQTMMQGLELLAYFRNRAPLDDSGMPKDRFSAEMPDATLATLKIQPSEPRDSAVYFCASGLVEGGWGNEQFFGPGTRLTVL.

The rearrangement links TRBV7-2 to TRBJ1-1; tentatively, D is TRBD1 (6 bases). The CDR3 totals 14 residues. The V gene's germline CDR1 is SGHTA and CDR2 FQGNSA. Trimming left V 2 bases short and J 6 bases short, with 13 bases between. The CDR3 sequence: CASSLSTGGPEAFF. The CDR3 DNA follows: TGTGCCAGCAGCTTATCCACGGGGGGCCCTGAAGCTTTCTTT.

V is TRBV5-5 and J is TRBJ2-1, with 9 bases aligning to TRBD2. The germline V gene encodes CDR1 SGHKS and CDR2 YYEKEE (reference sequence). The ends lost 2 bases at V and 6 bases at J; junction bases unmatched: 6. The CDR3 length is 15 residues. The CDR3: CASSFSSGITNEQFF. The CDR3 nucleotides are TGTGCCAGCAGCTTTTCTAGCGGGATTACCAATGAGCAGTTCTTC.

The chain combines TRBV9 with TRBJ2-3; the match to TRBD2 covers 7 bases. V lost 6 bases, J lost 0 bases, and 4 bases stayed unmatched. The CDR3 consists of 14 residues. CDR1 is SGDLS and CDR2 is YYNGEE in the germline V gene. This CDR3 is CASNDGGSTDTQYF. The CDR3, as DNA: TGTGCCAGCAACGACGGGGGGAGCACAGATACGCAGTATTTT. The full variable domain, completed using reference TRBV9 and TRBJ2-3, is DSGVTQTPKHLITATGQRVTLRCSPRSGDLSVYWYQQSLDQGLQFLIQYYNGEERAKGNILERFSAQQFPDLHSELNLSSLELGDSALYFCASNDGGSTDTQYFGPGTRLTVL.

This clone has more than one count but fewer than ten. The V and J genes are TRBV18 and TRBJ1-4; TRBD1 might be the D (6 bases). The germline V gene encodes CDR1 KGHSH and CDR2 LQKENI. Trimming took 4 bases from V and 8 from J, leaving 17 bases between them. CDR3 length: 15 residues. This CDR3 is CASSLAAGAREKLFF. For the CDR3, the DNA is TGTGCCAGCTCACTTGCAGCGGGGGCTCGGGAAAAACTGTTTTTT.

The gene calls are TRBV29-1 and TRBJ2-7; a weak D match, TRBD2 (6 bases). The CDR3 sequence is 10 residues long. V lost 6 bases and J lost 6, with 9 bases in between. Looked up from germline, CDR1 is SQVTM and CDR2 is ANQGSEA. CDR3 DNA: TGCAGCGTCATGGGGGGCGAGCAGTACTTC. This sequence encodes CSVMGGEQYF.

This chain uses TRBV7-2 with TRBJ2-3, with 12 bases matching TRBD2. Germline trimming cut 5 bases from V and 4 bases from J; bases unmatched to any gene: 13. Germline CDR1 and CDR2: SGHTA and FQGNSA. This CDR3 is built from 18 residues. The CDR3 reads CASSAFSSGGDVADTQYF. In DNA form, the CDR3 reads TGTGCCAGCAGCGCCTTCTCTAGCGGGGGGGATGTGGCAGATACGCAGTATTTT.

The rearrangement uses TRBV11-2 and TRBJ2-3, with 8 bases identical to TRBD2. With V trimmed by 1 base and J by 4 bases, 1 base remained unmatched. The V gene's germline CDR1 is SGHAT and CDR2 FQNNGV. This CDR3 has 14 residues. CDR3 region: CASSLALAADTQYF. The DNA for the CDR3 is TGTGCCAGCAGCTTAGCACTAGCGGCAGATACGCAGTATTTT.

This clone has only a few counts. This chain connects TRBV7-2 to TRBJ1-2; D perhaps matches TRBD1 (6 bases). The CDR3 contains 14 residues. V dropped 4 bases and J dropped 8 bases, with 17 bases sitting between them. Germline CDR1 is SGHTA and CDR2 is FQGNSA. The CDR3 reads CASSSDRNQGGYTF. CDR3 bases: TGTGCCAGCAGCTCGGACAGAAACCAGGGAGGCTACACCTTC. The complete variable domain, with remaining parts taken from reference TRBV7-2 and TRBJ1-2, reads GAGVSQSPSNKVTEKGKDVELRCDPISGHTALYWYRQSLGQGLEFLIYFQGNSAPDKSGLPSDRFSAERTGGSVSTLTIQRTQQEDSAVYLCASSSDRNQGGYTFGSGTRLTVV.

The V and J genes are TRBV7-2 and TRBJ2-1; TRBD1 agrees at 8 bases. CDR3 length: 14 residues. V was clipped by 3 bases and J by 8 bases; unmatched bases: 6. CDR1 and CDR2 from the germline V gene are SGHTA and FQGNSA. For the CDR3, the DNA is TGTGCCAGCAGCTTGAACCAGGGGGCATATGAGCAGTTCTTC. Its translation: CASSLNQGAYEQFF.

This chain connects TRBV7-3 to TRBJ1-6; TRBD1 matches 10 bases. This CDR3 is built from 16 residues. Trimming removed 1 base from V and 7 bases from J; junction bases left unmatched: 4. Germline V gives CDR1 SGHTA, CDR2 FQGTGA. The CDR3 loop reads CASSLRTGGNNSPLHF. The CDR3 nucleotides read TGTGCCAGCAGCTTAAGGACAGGGGGTAACAATTCACCCCTCCACTTT.

This clone appeared a few times. The CDR3 nucleotides read TGTGCCAGCAGCGTTAGTAGCGGGAGTGCCGAGCAGTACTTC. It yields the protein CASSVSSGSAEQYF. The V and J genes are TRBV9 and TRBJ2-7, with 9 bases matching TRBD2. The V gene end was trimmed by 2 bases and the J gene end by 6 bases; junction bases not matched to a gene: 6. CDR1 SGDLS and CDR2 YYNGEE come from the germline V gene. This CDR3 is 14 amino acids long.

The rearrangement joins TRBV5-4 to TRBJ2-1; D gene ambiguous. The germline gives CDR1 SGHNT, CDR2 YYREEE (reference sequence). V shed 0 bases and J shed 6 bases, with 4 bases lying between them. The CDR3 sequence is 12 residues long. CDR3 loop: CASSLALNEQFF. The CDR3, as DNA: TGTGCCAGCAGCTTGGCCCTCAATGAGCAGTTCTTC.

The rearrangement joins TRBV5-6 to TRBJ1-6; D gene ambiguous. The CDR3 is 13 residues long. V lost 4 bases and J 7 bases, leaving 9 bases between the germline ends. CDR1 and CDR2 from the germline V gene are SGHDT and YYEEEE. CDR3 nucleotides: TGTGCCAGCAGCCCTTATGAGAATTCACCCCTCCACTTT. Protein sequence: CASSPYENSPLHF.

This clone was counted between two and nine times. The CDR3 DNA reads TGTGCCAGCAGCGGTGCAGGGGGGCCCTATAATTCACCCCTCCACTTT. The encoded protein is CASSGAGGPYNSPLHF. The gene calls are TRBV5-6 and TRBJ1-6, with TRBD1 matching over 7 bases. This CDR3 is 16 amino acids long. Trimming cost V 4 bases and J 2 bases; bases outside gene matches: 6. The germline CDR1 and CDR2 sequences are SGHDT and YYEEEE.

This rearrangement joins TRBV4-3 to TRBJ2-1, with 15 bases aligning to TRBD2. V gave up 4 bases and J gave up 4 bases; unmatched junction bases: 11. Germline V gene lookup returns CDR1 LGHNA and CDR2 YSLEER. The CDR3 extends over 19 amino acids. The CDR3: CASSLRSGTSGGQYNEQFF. CDR3 nucleotide sequence: TGCGCCAGCAGCCTTCGATCCGGGACTAGCGGGGGGCAATACAATGAGCAGTTCTTC.

This clone was found a few times. This chain joins TRBV5-1 and TRBJ2-7; 7 nucleotides agree with TRBD1. The ends lost 6 bases at V and 6 bases at J; junction bases unmatched: 12. The CDR3 sequence is 14 residues long. Germline lookup yields CDR1 SGHRS and CDR2 YFSETQ. The CDR3 reads CASNPGTASGEQYF. The CDR3 bases are TGCGCCAGCAACCCCGGGACAGCGAGTGGCGAGCAGTACTTC.

The chain joins TRBV28 to TRBJ1-5; D perhaps matches TRBD1 (5 bases). Trimming stripped 3 bases from V and 7 bases from J, with 16 bases between. This CDR3 spans 15 amino acids. The germline gives CDR1 MDHEN, CDR2 SYDVKM. The CDR3 DNA is TGTGCCAGCAGTTTGGGGGGACCCCTGACCCAGCCCCAGCATTTT. Its translation is CASSLGGPLTQPQHF.